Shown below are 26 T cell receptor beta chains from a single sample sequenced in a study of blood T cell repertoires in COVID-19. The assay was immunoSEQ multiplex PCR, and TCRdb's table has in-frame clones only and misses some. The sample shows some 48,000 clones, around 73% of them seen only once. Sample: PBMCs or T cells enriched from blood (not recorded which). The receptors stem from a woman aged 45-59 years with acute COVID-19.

The CDR3 region is CASSPSGYTEAFF. In DNA form, the CDR3 reads TGTGCCAGCTCACCCTCAGGGTACACTGAAGCTTTCTTT. The chain is built from TRBV18 and TRBJ1-1; D might be TRBD1 (5 bases). This CDR3 has 13 amino acids. The V gene lost 3 bases and the J gene lost 3 bases, with 8 bases spanning the gap. Per germline, CDR1 KGHSH and CDR2 LQKENI.

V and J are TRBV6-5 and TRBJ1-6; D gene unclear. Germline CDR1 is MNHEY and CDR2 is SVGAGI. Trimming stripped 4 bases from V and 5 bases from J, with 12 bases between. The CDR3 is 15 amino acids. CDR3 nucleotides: TGTGCCAGCAGTTCCTCGCGGAGGCATAATTCACCCCTCCACTTT. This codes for CASSSSRRHNSPLHF.

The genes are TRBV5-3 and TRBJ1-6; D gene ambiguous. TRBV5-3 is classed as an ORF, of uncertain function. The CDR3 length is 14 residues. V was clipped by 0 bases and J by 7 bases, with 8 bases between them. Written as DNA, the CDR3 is TGTGCCAGAAGCTTGGGGGCTGGCAATTCACCCCTCCACTTT. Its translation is CARSLGAGNSPLHF.

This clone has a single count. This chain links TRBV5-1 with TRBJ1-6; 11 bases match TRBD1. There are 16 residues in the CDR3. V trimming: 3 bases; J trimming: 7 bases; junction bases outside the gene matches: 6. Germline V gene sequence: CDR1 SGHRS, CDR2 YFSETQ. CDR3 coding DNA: TGCGCCAGCAGCTACGGGACAGGGGGGAGAAATTCACCCCTCCACTTT. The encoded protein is CASSYGTGGRNSPLHF.

Here the CDR3 DNA reads TGTGCCAGTAGTATGAGTCAGGGGCGAGGACCCCTCCACTTT. Amino acids: CASSMSQGRGPLHF. The chain recombines TRBV19 with TRBJ1-6, with D perhaps matching TRBD1 (6 bases). CDR3 length equals 14 residues. CDR1 LNHDA and CDR2 SQIVND come from the germline V gene (reference sequence). V lost 3 bases to trimming and J lost 12 bases, with 15 bases between them.

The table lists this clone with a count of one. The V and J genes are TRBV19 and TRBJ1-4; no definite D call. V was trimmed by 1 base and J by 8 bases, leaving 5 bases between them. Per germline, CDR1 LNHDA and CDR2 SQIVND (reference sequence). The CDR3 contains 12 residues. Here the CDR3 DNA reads TGTGCCAGTAGTATAGGTCTGGAAAAACTGTTTTTT. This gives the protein CASSIGLEKLFF.

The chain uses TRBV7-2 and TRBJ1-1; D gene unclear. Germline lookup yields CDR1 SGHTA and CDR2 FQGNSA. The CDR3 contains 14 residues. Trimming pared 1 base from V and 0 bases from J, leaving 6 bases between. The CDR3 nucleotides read TGTGCCAGCAGCTTAGGCAGGCTGAACACTGAAGCTTTCTTT. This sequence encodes CASSLGRLNTEAFF.

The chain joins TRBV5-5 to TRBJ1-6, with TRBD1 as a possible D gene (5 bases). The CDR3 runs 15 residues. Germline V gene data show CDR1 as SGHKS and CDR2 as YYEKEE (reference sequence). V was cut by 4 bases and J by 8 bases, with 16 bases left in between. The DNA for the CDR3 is TGTGCCAGCAGCCCCCGGGCCAGGGAGGATTCACCCCTCCACTTT. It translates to CASSPRAREDSPLHF. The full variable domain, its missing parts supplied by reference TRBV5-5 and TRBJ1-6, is DAGVTQSPTHLIKTRGQQVTLRCSPISGHKSVSWYQQVLGQGPQFIFQYYEKEERGRGNFPDRFSARQFPNYSSELNVNALLLGDSALYLCASSPRAREDSPLHFGNGTRLTVT.

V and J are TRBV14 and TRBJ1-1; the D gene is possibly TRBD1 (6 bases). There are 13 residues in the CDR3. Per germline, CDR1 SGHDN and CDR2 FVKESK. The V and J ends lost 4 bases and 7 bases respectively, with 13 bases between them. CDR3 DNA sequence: TGTGCCAGCAGCCCCGGACAGAGGAATGAAGCTTTCTTT. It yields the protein CASSPGQRNEAFF.

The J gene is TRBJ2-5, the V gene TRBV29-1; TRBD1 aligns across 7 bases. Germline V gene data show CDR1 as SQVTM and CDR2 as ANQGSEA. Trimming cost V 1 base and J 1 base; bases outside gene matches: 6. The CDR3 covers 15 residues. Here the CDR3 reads CSVEGRGTAQETQYF. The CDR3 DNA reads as TGCAGCGTTGAAGGCAGAGGGACAGCCCAAGAGACCCAGTACTTC.

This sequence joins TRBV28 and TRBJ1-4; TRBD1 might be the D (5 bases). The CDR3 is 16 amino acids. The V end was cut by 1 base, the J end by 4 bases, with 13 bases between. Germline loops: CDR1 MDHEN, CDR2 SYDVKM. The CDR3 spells CASSLFLDSHNEKLFF. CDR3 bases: TGTGCCAGCAGTTTATTCTTAGACAGTCATAATGAAAAACTGTTTTTT.

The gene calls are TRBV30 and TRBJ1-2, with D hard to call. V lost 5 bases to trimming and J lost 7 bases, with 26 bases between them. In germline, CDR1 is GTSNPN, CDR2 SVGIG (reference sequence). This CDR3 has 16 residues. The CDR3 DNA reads TGTGCCTGGGAGGTCTATGAAGGCGGAGCTAGCCCTGGCTACACCTTC. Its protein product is CAWEVYEGGASPGYTF.

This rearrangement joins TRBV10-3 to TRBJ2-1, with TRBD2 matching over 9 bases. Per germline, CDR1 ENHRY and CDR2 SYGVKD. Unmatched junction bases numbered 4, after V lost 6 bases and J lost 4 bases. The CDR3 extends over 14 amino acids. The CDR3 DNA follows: TGTGCCATCAGGGGGACTAGCCTTTACAATGAGCAGTTCTTC. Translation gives CAIRGTSLYNEQFF.

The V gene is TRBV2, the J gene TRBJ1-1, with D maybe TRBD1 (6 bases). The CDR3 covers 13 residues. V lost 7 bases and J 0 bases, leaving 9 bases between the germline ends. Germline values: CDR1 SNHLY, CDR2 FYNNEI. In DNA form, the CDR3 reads TGTGCCAGCAAGGGGGACCTGAACACTGAAGCTTTCTTT. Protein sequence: CASKGDLNTEAFF.

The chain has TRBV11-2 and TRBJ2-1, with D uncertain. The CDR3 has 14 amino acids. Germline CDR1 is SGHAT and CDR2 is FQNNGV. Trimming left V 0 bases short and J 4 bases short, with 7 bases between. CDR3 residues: CASSLDPPYNEQFF. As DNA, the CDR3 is TGTGCCAGCAGCTTAGATCCCCCTTACAATGAGCAGTTCTTC.

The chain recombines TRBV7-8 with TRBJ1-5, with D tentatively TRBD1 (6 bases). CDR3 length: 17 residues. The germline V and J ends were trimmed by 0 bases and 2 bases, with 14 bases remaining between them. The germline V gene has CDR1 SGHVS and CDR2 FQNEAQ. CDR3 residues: CASSLALGGRGNQPQHF. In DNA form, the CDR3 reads TGTGCCAGCAGCTTAGCGCTGGGGGGGCGAGGCAATCAGCCCCAGCATTTT.

The DNA for the CDR3 is TGTGCCAGCAGCGTTGCCAGCTCCTACGAGCAGTACTTC. It encodes CASSVASSYEQYF. The chain recombines TRBV11-1 with TRBJ2-7; unclear D gene. The CDR3 is 13 amino acids. Germline CDR1 is SGHAT and CDR2 is FQDESV (reference sequence). The V and J ends lost 5 bases and 0 bases respectively, with 8 bases between them.

The CDR3 here is CASSPGLAYTDTQYF. DNA for the CDR3: TGTGCCAGCAGCCCCGGACTAGCTTACACAGATACGCAGTATTTT. The chain has TRBV11-2 and TRBJ2-3; 8 bases align to TRBD2. The CDR3 consists of 15 residues. The V gene end was trimmed by 5 bases and the J gene end by 2 bases; junction bases not matched to a gene: 6. CDR1 and CDR2 (germline): SGHAT, FQNNGV.

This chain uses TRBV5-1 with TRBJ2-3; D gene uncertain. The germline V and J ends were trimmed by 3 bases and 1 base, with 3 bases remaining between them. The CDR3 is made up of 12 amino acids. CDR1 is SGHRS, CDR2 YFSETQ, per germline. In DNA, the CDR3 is TGCGCCAGCAGCTCTCGCACAGATACGCAGTATTTT. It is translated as CASSSRTDTQYF.

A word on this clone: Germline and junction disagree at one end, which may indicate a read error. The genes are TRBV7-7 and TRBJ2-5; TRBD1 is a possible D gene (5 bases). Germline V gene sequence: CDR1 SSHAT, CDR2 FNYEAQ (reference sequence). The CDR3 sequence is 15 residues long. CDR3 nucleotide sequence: TGTGCTAGCAGCTTGGGTAGCACAGGACGGGAGACCCAGTACTTC. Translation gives CASSLGSTGRETQYF.

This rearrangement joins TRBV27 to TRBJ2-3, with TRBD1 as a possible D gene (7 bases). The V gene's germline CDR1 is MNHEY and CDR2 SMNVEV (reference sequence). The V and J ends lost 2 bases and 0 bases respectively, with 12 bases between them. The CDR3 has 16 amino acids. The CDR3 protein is CASSLGRGTSTDTQYF. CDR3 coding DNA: TGTGCCAGCAGTTTAGGCAGGGGGACTAGCACAGATACGCAGTATTTT.

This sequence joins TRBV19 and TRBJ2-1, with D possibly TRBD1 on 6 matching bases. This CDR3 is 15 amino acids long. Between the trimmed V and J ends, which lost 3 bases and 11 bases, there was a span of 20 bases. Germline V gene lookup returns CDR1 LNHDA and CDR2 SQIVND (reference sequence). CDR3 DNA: TGTGCCAGTAGTATCCCCTCGGACAGACCGGAGAAGCAGTTCTTC. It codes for CASSIPSDRPEKQFF.

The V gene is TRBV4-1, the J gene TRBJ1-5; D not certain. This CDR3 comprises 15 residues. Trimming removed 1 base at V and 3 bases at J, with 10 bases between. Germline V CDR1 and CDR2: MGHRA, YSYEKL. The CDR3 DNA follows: TGCGCCAGCAGCCAAGGAATACTAAACAATCAGCCCCAGCATTTT. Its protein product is CASSQGILNNQPQHF.

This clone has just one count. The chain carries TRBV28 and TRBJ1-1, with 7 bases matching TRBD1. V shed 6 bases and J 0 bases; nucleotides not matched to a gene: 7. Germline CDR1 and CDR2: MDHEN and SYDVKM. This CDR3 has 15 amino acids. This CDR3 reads CASSRGDRVNTEAFF. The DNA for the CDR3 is TGTGCCAGCAGCCGCGGGGACAGAGTGAACACTGAAGCTTTCTTT.

The DNA for the CDR3 is TGTGCCAGCAGCGAAGGACTAAACTACAATGAGCAGTTCTTC. Its protein is CASSEGLNYNEQFF. This chain connects TRBV7-9 to TRBJ2-1, with TRBD2 as a possible D gene (6 bases). With 5 bases removed from V and 3 bases from J, the gap between germline ends came to 11 bases. The germline V gene encodes CDR1 SEHNR and CDR2 FQNEAQ (reference sequence). The CDR3 length is 14 residues. Supplemented by reference TRBV7-9 and TRBJ2-1, the full variable domain reads DTGVSQNPRHKITKRGQNVTFRCDPISEHNRLYWYRQTLGQGPEFLTYFQNEAQLEKSRLLSDRFSAERPKGSFSTLEIQRTEQGDSAMYLCASSEGLNYNEQFFGPGTRLTVL.

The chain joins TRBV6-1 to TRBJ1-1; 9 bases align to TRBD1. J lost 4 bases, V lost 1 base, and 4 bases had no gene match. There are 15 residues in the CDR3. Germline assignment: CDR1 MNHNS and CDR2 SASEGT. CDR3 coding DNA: TGTGCCAGCAGTGAAGGGGAGACAGGGGGCACTGAAGCTTTCTTT. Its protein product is CASSEGETGGTEAFF.